Presented here are 9 T cell receptor beta chains from one specimen sequenced in a study of T-cell reconstitution after alpha-beta-depleted transplantation in children. Researchers prepared the TCRbeta library using unique molecular identifiers, the study reports. TCRdb ran MiXCR on the PCR reads and lists one entry per CDR3 protein. Among 500,000 or so distinct CDR3 sequences, roughly 33% were seen once, and the ten largest hold roughly 2.5%. Sequences were derived from PBMCs from the stem cell graft donor, sampled from the stem cell graft. Every receptor here comes from a human donor who donated a stem cell graft to a child with aplastic anemia.

This clonotype was found a few times. V and J are TRBV7-2 and TRBJ2-3; unclear D gene. V was clipped by 1 base and J by 4 bases, with 6 bases between them. This CDR3 comprises 13 residues. The germline V gene encodes CDR1 SGHTA and CDR2 FQGNSA. The CDR3 spells CASSLGPSDTQYF. The CDR3 DNA is TGTGCCAGCAGCTTAGGCCCCTCAGATACGCAGTATTTT.

The V gene is TRBV2, the J gene TRBJ1-2; TRBD1 aligns across 7 bases. V was pared by 3 bases and J by 3 bases, with 7 bases of the junction left unmatched. Germline assignment: CDR1 SNHLY and CDR2 FYNNEI. The CDR3 sequence is 15 residues long. The CDR3 DNA reads TGTGCCAGCAGTGATTCCAGGGGGTATGACTATGGCTACACCTTC. Protein product: CASSDSRGYDYGYTF.

The rearrangement links TRBV12-3 or TRBV12-4 to TRBJ2-7; D may be TRBD1 (6 bases). V was cut by 8 bases and J by 3 bases, with 11 bases left in between. This CDR3 comprises 12 residues. The CDR3 coding sequence is TGTGCCAGCCAGGGGCACATCTACGAGCAGTACTTC. Residues: CASQGHIYEQYF.

Concerning this clonotype: This is likely a read error, given that the CDR3 carries no conserved phenylalanine or tryptophan at its end. No DNA is shown, since the ends of the CDR3 on it are uncertain; the CDR3 is the one TCRdb lists. The V and J genes are TRBV4-3 and TRBJ2-1; TRBD2 is the table's D call and was not checked against the DNA. The CDR3 numbers 14 amino acids, ends counted. Germline CDR1 reads LGHNA; CDR2 reads YSLEER. This CDR3 is CASSQLKAEGLMRA.

The gene calls are TRBV11-2 and TRBJ1-5; 7 nucleotides align to TRBD1. V shed 5 bases, J shed 2 bases, and the junction held 6 bases outside the gene matches. The CDR3 runs 15 residues. Germline-derived CDR1 and CDR2 are SGHAT and FQNNGV. This CDR3 reads CASSPTGQRNQPQHF. The CDR3 DNA sequence: TGTGCCAGCAGCCCCACGGGACAGCGCAATCAGCCCCAGCATTTT.

This clonotype was seen a handful of times. The chain couples TRBV5-4 to TRBJ2-6; TRBD1 matches at 8 bases. V was clipped by 0 bases and J by 4 bases; unmatched bases: 9. CDR3 length: 18 amino acids. Germline loops: CDR1 SGHNT, CDR2 YYREEE (reference sequence). The CDR3 sequence: CASSLGRGPVEGANVLTF. For the CDR3, the DNA is TGTGCCAGCAGCTTGGGCAGGGGGCCCGTTGAAGGGGCCAACGTCCTGACTTTC.

This clonotype was found once. The V and J genes are TRBV11-2 and TRBJ2-2; 12 nucleotides line up with TRBD2. The germline V gene has CDR1 SGHAT and CDR2 FQNNGV. The V and J ends lost 5 bases and 7 bases, in that order; junction bases with no gene match: 14. This CDR3 is built from 18 residues. The CDR3 DNA reads TGTGCCAGCAGCCTCCGAGGGGCTAGCGGGAGGGCCCACGGGGAGCTGTTTTTT. Protein sequence: CASSLRGASGRAHGELFF.

V is TRBV6-2 or TRBV6-3 and J is TRBJ2-1; 11 bases are a match to TRBD2. The CDR3 totals 18 residues. V shed 4 bases, J shed 3 bases, and the junction held 11 bases outside the gene matches. CDR1 is MNHEY, CDR2 SVGEGT, per germline. The CDR3 DNA reads as TGTGCCAGCAGTTTTCTAGCGGGAGGTCGGGCTTTCTACAATGAGCAGTTCTTC. It specifies CASSFLAGGRAFYNEQFF.

This clonotype was recorded a few times. V is TRBV9 and J is TRBJ1-3; 9 bases are shared with TRBD1. Per germline, CDR1 SGDLS and CDR2 YYNGEE. The junction had 5 bases not matched to a gene; V was cut back by 2 bases and J by 5 bases. This CDR3 has 15 amino acids. The CDR3 DNA is TGTGCCAGCAGCGTCGGACAGGGGCAAAGAAACACCATATATTTT. This sequence encodes CASSVGQGQRNTIYF.